The next 27 T cell receptor beta chains were all read from a single sample in a study of T cells in Graves' hyperthyroidism and ophthalmopathy. RNA transcripts gave rise to amplified TCR beta CDR3 regions. A first-round RT-PCR of the TCR CDR3 used the HTBI primer set. TCRdb re-analysed the multiplex PCR reads in MiXCR, keeping a single row per CDR3 protein. The sample consists of 400,000 to 550,000 distinct CDR3 sequences, 14% of them appearing once. What was sequenced was blood. The receptors were gathered from a young woman with Graves' hyperthyroidism.

J is TRBJ2-7 and V is TRBV12-3 or TRBV12-4; D gene unclear. The CDR3 is 11 amino acids. V lost 11 bases and J 6 bases, leaving 14 bases between the germline ends. The CDR3 DNA reads as TGTGCCTGCACGATCGGCTTCGAGCAGTACTTC. Translating it yields CACTIGFEQYF.

This clonotype was seen ten or more times. The chain recombines TRBV3-1 with TRBJ2-7; 11 bases agree with TRBD2. Germline lookup yields CDR1 LGHDT and CDR2 YNNKEL (reference sequence). V lost 4 bases and J lost 0; bases outside the gene matches: 8. The CDR3 has 17 amino acids. The CDR3 region is CASSPTLAGESSYEQYF. Written as DNA, the CDR3 is TGTGCCAGCAGCCCTACACTAGCGGGAGAGAGCTCCTACGAGCAGTACTTC.

This clonotype has ten or more counts. The rearrangement joins TRBV6-1 to TRBJ2-7; TRBD2 agrees at 8 bases. V lost 0 bases and J lost 3; bases outside the gene matches: 10. Per the germline V gene, CDR1 is MNHNS and CDR2 is SASEGT. The CDR3 loop spans 17 amino acids. The CDR3 DNA reads TGTGCCAGCAGTGAAGCAAGGACTAGCCGGATTAACTACGAGCAGTACTTC. Protein: CASSEARTSRINYEQYF.

This clonotype has at least ten counts. V and J are TRBV11-3 and TRBJ2-5, with D uncertain. This CDR3 comprises 12 residues. The ends were cut back, 5 bases at V and 5 bases at J, with 9 bases in the middle. Germline V gives CDR1 SGHNT, CDR2 YENEEA. CDR3: CASSPPWETQYF. The CDR3 DNA is TGTGCCAGCAGCCCCCCATGGGAGACCCAGTACTTC.

This clonotype was counted ten times or more. Relative to the germline gene, one junction end is altered; a read error may explain this. Here the CDR3 DNA reads TGTGCTAGCAGACCAATGTCTGGGGCCAACGTCCTGACTTTC. The encoded protein is CASRPMSGANVLTF. The chain combines TRBV7-7 with TRBJ2-6; D is uncertain. The CDR3 sequence is 14 residues long. Germline CDR1 reads SSHAT; CDR2 reads FNYEAQ (reference sequence).

This clonotype was observed at least ten times. The chain couples TRBV2 to TRBJ1-2; D is undetermined. V lost 10 bases, J lost 4 bases, and 19 bases lay in between. Germline loops: CDR1 SNHLY, CDR2 FYNNEI. The length of the CDR3 is 14 residues. The CDR3 DNA follows: TGTGCCACCGCCCTGGGGTCCCTTTCCTATGGCTACACCTTC. Amino acids: CATALGSLSYGYTF.

The V call is TRBV20-1, the J call TRBJ2-6; TRBD2 matches 9 bases. CDR1 and CDR2 from the germline V gene are DFQATT and SNEGSKA (reference sequence). V dropped 3 bases and J dropped 0; count of bases not matched to a gene: 12. This CDR3 spans 19 amino acids. For the CDR3, the DNA is TGCAGTGCTAGGTCCCAGCGGGAGGCCTCGAGCTCTGGGGCCAACGTCCTGACTTTC. Its translation is CSARSQREASSSGANVLTF.

This clonotype showed up many times. The V gene is TRBV7-9, the J gene TRBJ2-7; weak D call: TRBD2 (6 bases). The CDR3 is made up of 14 amino acids. Per germline, CDR1 SEHNR and CDR2 FQNEAQ (reference sequence). With 5 bases removed from V and 3 bases from J, the gap between germline ends came to 14 bases. CDR3 sequence reads: CASSTAAGNYEQYF. The CDR3 coding sequence is TGTGCCAGCAGCACGGCAGCGGGTAACTACGAGCAGTACTTC.

The chain employs TRBV25-1 and TRBJ1-1; 7 positions match TRBD1. CDR3 length: 15 residues. Germline values: CDR1 MGHDK, CDR2 SYGVNS. V was clipped by 7 bases and J by 1 base; unmatched bases: 9. CDR3 region: CASTPSYRGNTEAFF. The CDR3 DNA follows: TGTGCCAGCACTCCCTCCTACAGGGGGAACACTGAAGCTTTCTTT.

This clonotype was detected many times. This chain connects TRBV12-3 or TRBV12-4 to TRBJ2-1; 10 nucleotides match TRBD2. CDR3 length equals 15 residues. The junction had 5 bases not matched to a gene; V was cut back by 5 bases and J by 4 bases. CDR3 protein: CASSKLAGNYNEQFF. CDR3 in DNA: TGTGCCAGCAGTAAACTAGCGGGAAATTACAATGAGCAGTTCTTC.

This clonotype was counted at least ten times. The chain has TRBV7-3 and TRBJ2-3; D remains ambiguous. Germline V gene lookup returns CDR1 SGHTA and CDR2 FQGTGA. CDR3 length equals 15 residues. Deletions cut 0 bases from V and 6 bases from J, with 13 bases between. This CDR3 is CASSLTLSGVDTQYF. The CDR3 DNA follows: TGTGCCAGCAGCTTAACGTTAAGTGGGGTGGATACGCAGTATTTT.

Notes on this clonotype: A much larger clone lies a single base off, so this may be a read error. V is TRBV15 and J is TRBJ2-1; 12 positions agree with TRBD2. J gave up 5 bases and V 0 bases, and 5 bases lay outside the gene matches. This CDR3 spans 17 amino acids. The germline V gene encodes CDR1 LNHNV and CDR2 YYDKDF (reference sequence). Written as DNA, the CDR3 is TGTGCCACCAGCAGAGAGGGGCTAGCGGGAGGGAACAATGAGCAGTTCTTC. Its protein product is CATSREGLAGGNNEQFF.

This clonotype was recorded at least ten times. The chain has TRBV2 and TRBJ1-5; D perhaps matches TRBD1 (5 bases). This CDR3 spans 16 amino acids. The V gene lost 6 bases and the J gene lost 2 bases, with 17 bases spanning the gap. CDR1 SNHLY and CDR2 FYNNEI come from the germline V gene. The CDR3 protein is CASRLMAGEGNQPQHF. The CDR3 bases are TGTGCCAGCAGGCTCATGGCGGGGGAGGGCAATCAGCCCCAGCATTTT.

This clonotype was seen many times. The V and J genes are TRBV6-1 and TRBJ1-4, with 7 nucleotides matching TRBD1. The CDR3 is 17 amino acids. With 5 bases clipped from V and 4 bases from J, the junction kept 13 bases outside the gene matches. Germline lookup yields CDR1 MNHNS and CDR2 SASEGT. In DNA form, the CDR3 reads TGTGCCAGCAGTTCCCCAGGGGGAAGGTCGAGTAATGAAAAACTGTTTTTT. Translation gives CASSSPGGRSSNEKLFF.

This clonotype was seen repeatedly, ten times or more. The V call is TRBV5-1, the J call TRBJ2-3; D might be TRBD1 or TRBD2, each matching 6 bases. Trimming stripped 4 bases from V and 1 base from J, with 16 bases between. CDR1 SGHRS and CDR2 YFSETQ come from the germline V gene. The CDR3 is made up of 16 amino acids. The CDR3 here is CASSRGRDTGTDTQYF. CDR3 coding DNA: TGCGCCAGCAGCCGCGGGCGGGACACAGGCACAGATACGCAGTATTTT.

This clonotype was counted many times. V gene TRBV11-3 combines with J gene TRBJ2-1; possible D gene TRBD2, 5 bases. The CDR3 runs to 15 residues. The V end lost 1 base, the J end lost 8 bases, and 15 bases lay between the germline ends. Germline lookup yields CDR1 SGHNT and CDR2 YENEEA. The CDR3 protein is CASSLVFLATDEQFF. The CDR3 coding sequence is TGTGCCAGCAGCTTAGTATTTCTAGCTACAGATGAGCAGTTCTTC.

This clonotype was detected ten times or more. The chain carries TRBV12-3 or TRBV12-4 and TRBJ2-7; a possible D gene is TRBD1 (6 bases). V was clipped by 4 bases and J by 2 bases, with 6 bases between them. This CDR3 is built from 12 residues. CDR3 protein: CASSSGAYEQYF. For the CDR3, the DNA is TGTGCCAGCAGTTCAGGGGCCTACGAGCAGTACTTC.

Many counts were recorded for this clonotype. The chain uses TRBV11-2 and TRBJ2-1; D tentatively reads TRBD1 or TRBD2 (5 bases each). Trimming removed 1 base from V and 3 bases from J, with 16 bases in between. Germline V gene sequence: CDR1 SGHAT, CDR2 FQNNGV. There are 17 residues in the CDR3. This CDR3 is CASSLGEQGFLYNEQFF. In nucleotides, the CDR3 is TGTGCCAGCAGCTTAGGGGAGCAGGGTTTTCTCTACAATGAGCAGTTCTTC.

This clonotype was recorded many times. This chain links TRBV10-3 with TRBJ2-1; D is perhaps TRBD2 (6 bases). V lost 4 bases to trimming and J lost 4 bases, with 14 bases between them. This CDR3 has 15 residues. In germline, CDR1 is ENHRY, CDR2 SYGVKD. The CDR3 here is CAISAAVGGYNEQFF. CDR3 DNA: TGTGCCATCAGTGCGGCGGTAGGAGGGTACAATGAGCAGTTCTTC.

This clonotype came up many times. V gene TRBV29-1 combines with J gene TRBJ2-1; TRBD2 aligns across 9 bases. After removal of 3 bases from V and 4 bases from J, the junction contained 13 bases not matched to a gene. CDR3 length: 17 residues. The germline CDR1 and CDR2 sequences are SQVTM and ANQGSEA. The CDR3 is CSVDPAGGGGLYNEQFF. CDR3 coding DNA: TGCAGCGTTGATCCAGCGGGAGGAGGGGGGCTGTACAATGAGCAGTTCTTC.

In this sample, this clonotype turned up a few times. One base away lies a much larger clone, so this may be a sequencing read error. The rearrangement joins TRBV12-3 or TRBV12-4 to TRBJ1-4, with D tentatively TRBD1 (5 bases). The CDR3 loop spans 15 amino acids. For the CDR3, the DNA is TGTGCCAGCAGTTTATCCGGCCCGGGGCTGGAAAAACTGCTTTTT. As protein: CASSLSGPGLEKLLF.

This clonotype was counted many times. V is TRBV11-3 and J is TRBJ2-6; the D is unclear. The germline V gene has CDR1 SGHNT and CDR2 YENEEA. There are 15 residues in the CDR3. Trimming removed 2 bases at V and 4 bases at J, with 9 bases between. The CDR3 loop reads CASSLIGPGANVLTF. CDR3 DNA sequence: TGTGCCAGCAGCTTAATTGGGCCCGGGGCCAACGTCCTGACTTTC.

This clonotype was recorded at least ten times. The V gene is TRBV12-3 or TRBV12-4, the J gene TRBJ1-2; D is possibly TRBD1 (5 bases). V gave up 4 bases and J gave up 4 bases, with 10 bases separating them. The CDR3 is 13 amino acids. The CDR3 DNA sequence: TGTGCCAGCAGTTGGACGGGGGTCTATGGCTACACCTTC. Translating gives CASSWTGVYGYTF.

This clonotype was observed a single time. The rearrangement links TRBV20-1 to TRBJ2-3; 11 bases match TRBD2. J gave up 0 bases and V 5 bases, and 4 bases lay outside the gene matches. The CDR3 sequence is 15 residues long. CDR1 is DFQATT and CDR2 is SNEGSKA in the germline V gene (reference sequence). The CDR3 loop reads CSAAPSGGSTDTQYF. The CDR3, as DNA: TGCAGTGCTGCTCCTAGCGGGGGGAGCACAGATACGCAGTATTTT.

About this clonotype itself: An end of the junction differs from the germline gene, which may be a read error. The CDR3 here is CASRGGSSYEQCF. CDR3 bases: TGTGCCAGCAGGGGCGGGAGCTCCTACGAGCAGTGCTTC. The J gene is TRBJ2-7, the V gene TRBV12-3 or TRBV12-4; the match to TRBD2 covers 7 bases. The CDR3 runs to 13 residues.

At least ten counts were recorded for this clonotype. V gene TRBV6-1 combines with J gene TRBJ2-7; D not resolved. Germline CDR1 MNHNS, CDR2 SASEGT. Deletions cut 5 bases from V and 7 bases from J, with 9 bases between. The CDR3 contains 11 residues. For the CDR3, the DNA is TGTGCCAGCAGTAATAGTGGGGAGCAGTACTTC. Amino acids: CASSNSGEQYF.

This clonotype was recorded at least ten times. This rearrangement joins TRBV2 to TRBJ1-6; D unclear. The V end was cut by 6 bases, the J end by 10 bases, with 4 bases between. CDR3 length: 10 amino acids. In germline, CDR1 is SNHLY, CDR2 FYNNEI. The CDR3 DNA follows: TGTGCCAGCAGGGAATCACCCCTCCACTTT. It specifies CASRESPLHF.